The 8 T cell receptor beta chains given below trace back to one sample, sequenced in a study of low-dose radiotherapy and immunotherapy resistance in tumors. Gene-specific TRAV and TRBV primers were used for first-strand cDNA, covering alpha and beta chains. TCR amplification involved 20 PCR cycles with a constant-region primer and V-primer adapter. Via MiXCR, TCRdb re-called the reads, giving one row per CDR3 protein. The table has about 6,400 distinct CDR3 sequences, approximately 71% seen once. These receptors all come from a human donor with advanced metastatic prostate, ovarian, gallbladder or colorectal cancer (not recorded which). This table probably holds off-target reads from a library built for another chain.

This clonotype has just a few counts. This sequence joins TRBV15 and TRBJ2-6, with D perhaps TRBD1 (5 bases). CDR1 and CDR2 from the germline V gene are LNHNV and YYDKDF (reference sequence). The CDR3 runs 15 residues. V lost 3 bases, J lost 2 bases, and 8 bases lay in between. The CDR3 region is CATSSRVAGANVLTF. CDR3 coding DNA: TGTGCCACCAGCAGCAGGGTGGCTGGGGCCAACGTCCTGACTTTC. Based on the CDR3 plus reference TRBV15 and TRBJ2-6, the full variable domain is DAMVIQNPRYQVTQFGKPVTLSCSQTLNHNVMYWYQQKSSQAPKLLFHYYDKDFNNEADTPDNFQSRRPNTSFCFLDIRSPGLGDTAMYLCATSSRVAGANVLTFGAGSRLTVL.

The chain couples TRBV24-1 to TRBJ1-4; possibly TRBD1 for D (6 bases). The CDR3 runs 14 residues. Germline CDR1 reads KGHDR; CDR2 reads SFDVKD. Trimming stripped 3 bases from V and 7 bases from J, with 11 bases between. In DNA, the CDR3 is TGTGCCACCAGTGATGGGCAGGGGACTGAAAAACTGTTTTTT. Protein: CATSDGQGTEKLFF.

V is TRBV7-6 and J is TRBJ2-7, with 12 bases matching TRBD1. Germline V lookup: CDR1 SGHVS, CDR2 FNYEAQ. This CDR3 has 15 residues. V trimming: 5 bases; J trimming: 2 bases; junction bases outside the gene matches: 4. As DNA, the CDR3 is TGTGCCAGCAGCATCGGGACAGGGGGCCCCTACGAGCAGTACTTC. Its protein product is CASSIGTGGPYEQYF.

As to this clonotype: One end of the junction varies from germline; a read error may be responsible. This chain uses TRBV4-1 with TRBJ2-1, with D unresolved. In germline, CDR1 is MGHRA, CDR2 YSYEKL. The CDR3 has 16 residues. CDR3 protein: CASSQDVRGAYNEQFF. The CDR3 DNA sequence: TGTGCCAGCAGCCAAGATGTCCGCGGAGCCTACAATGAGCAGTTCTTC.

The chain combines TRBV6-2 or TRBV6-3 with TRBJ1-1, with a possible D match to TRBD1 (6 bases). CDR1 and CDR2 (germline): MNHEY, SVGEGT. The CDR3 runs to 14 residues. V lost 6 bases and J 1 base, leaving 12 bases between the germline ends. The CDR3 coding sequence is TGTGCCAGCAGCCTGGGACACGAGAACACTGAAGCTTTCTTT. Translated, it gives CASSLGHENTEAFF.

V and J are TRBV5-1 and TRBJ2-5; 7 bases match TRBD2. The V gene end was trimmed by 2 bases and the J gene end by 1 base; junction bases not matched to a gene: 8. In germline, CDR1 is SGHRS, CDR2 YFSETQ. This CDR3 comprises 16 residues. DNA of the CDR3: TGCGCCAGCAGCTTTATGGGCGGGGGAAGCCAAGAGACCCAGTACTTC. It yields the protein CASSFMGGGSQETQYF.

The chain couples TRBV2 to TRBJ1-5; perhaps TRBD1 as D (6 bases). This CDR3 has 12 amino acids. Germline-derived CDR1 and CDR2 are SNHLY and FYNNEI. Trimming stripped 7 bases from V and 3 bases from J, with 7 bases between. The CDR3 region has the DNA TGTGCCAGCAACAGGGACAATCAGCCCCAGCATTTT. As protein: CASNRDNQPQHF.

In this sample, this clonotype turned up a few times. V usage is TRBV27 and J usage is TRBJ2-1; TRBD2 matches 11 bases. Germline V lookup: CDR1 MNHEY, CDR2 SMNVEV (reference sequence). The CDR3 consists of 16 residues. V lost 4 bases and J lost 6; bases outside the gene matches: 8. The CDR3 nucleotides are TGTGCCAGCAGTTCCTTCCTCACTAGCGGGAGCAATGAGCAGTTCTTC. Its translation is CASSSFLTSGSNEQFF.